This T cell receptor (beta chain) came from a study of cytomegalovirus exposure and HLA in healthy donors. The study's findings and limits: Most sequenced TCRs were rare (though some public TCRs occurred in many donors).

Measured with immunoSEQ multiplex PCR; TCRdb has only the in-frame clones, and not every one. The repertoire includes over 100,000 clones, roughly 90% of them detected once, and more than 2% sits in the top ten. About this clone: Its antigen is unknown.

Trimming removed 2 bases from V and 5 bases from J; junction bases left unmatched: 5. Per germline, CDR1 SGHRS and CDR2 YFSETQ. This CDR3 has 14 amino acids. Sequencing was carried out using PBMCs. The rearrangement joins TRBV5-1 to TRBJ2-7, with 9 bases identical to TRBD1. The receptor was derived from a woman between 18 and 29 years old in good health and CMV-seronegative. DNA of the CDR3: TGCGCCAGCAGCTTCGGACAGGGGAAAGACGAGCAGTACTTC. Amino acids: CASSFGQGKDEQYF.